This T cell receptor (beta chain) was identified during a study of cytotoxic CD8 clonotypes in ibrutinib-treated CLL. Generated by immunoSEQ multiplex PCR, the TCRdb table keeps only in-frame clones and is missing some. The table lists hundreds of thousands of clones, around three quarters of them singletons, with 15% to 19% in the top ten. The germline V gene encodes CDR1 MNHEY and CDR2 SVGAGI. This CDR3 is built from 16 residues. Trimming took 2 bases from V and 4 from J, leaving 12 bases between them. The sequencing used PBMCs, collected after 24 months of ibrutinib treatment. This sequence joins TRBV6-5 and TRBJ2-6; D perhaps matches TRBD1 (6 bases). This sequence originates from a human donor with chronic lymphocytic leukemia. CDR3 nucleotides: TGTGCCAGCAGTTACACTACAGGGAACGGGGCCAACGTCCTGACTTTC. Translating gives CASSYTTGNGANVLTF.